Below are 20 T cell receptor beta chains sequenced from a single sample in a study of CD8+ T cells in alopecia areata. RNA extraction and reverse transcription yielded cDNA as sequencing template. Generated by immunoSEQ multiplex PCR, the TCRdb table keeps only in-frame clones and is missing some. The sample includes about 270,000 clones, none of them occurring once. The study sorted pooled cutaneous lymph node cells by CD4, CD8alpha, NKG2D, NKG2ACE and other markers. The sequencing sample was made of CD4+ T cells sorted from a lymph node. These TCRs come from a C3H/HeJ mouse with alopecia areata. For the strain, the MHC haplotype given is H2-k.

The sample holds many counts of this clone. The gene names given are mouse names. Read coverage stops 4 residues before the CDR3 terminus; the germline J gene supplies the remainder. Other DNA variants within this sample encode the same CDR3. The chain combines TRBV13-3 with TRBJ1-2; D is possibly TRBD1 (6 bases). CDR3 size: 14 residues. Trimming removed 3 bases at V and 0 bases at J, with 9 bases between. Germline V gene data show CDR1 as NNHDY and CDR2 as SYVADS. CDR3 bases read: TGTGCCAGCAGTGTACAGGGTGCAAACTCC. This gives the protein CASSVQGANS. The CDR3 in its entirety is CASSVQGANSDYTF.

A few counts support this clone. The gene symbols are mouse symbols. The sequenced fragment ends 4 residues before the CDR3 boundary, so the rest is inferred from the germline J gene. V usage is TRBV13-3 and J usage is TRBJ2-3; 7 bases line up with TRBD1. In germline, CDR1 is NNHDY, CDR2 SYVADS. Unmatched junction bases numbered 7, after V lost 5 bases and J lost 1 base. The CDR3 is 15 amino acids. CDR3 loop: CASRGRGQGAETLYF. Partial CDR3 DNA: TGTGCCAGCAGGGGCCGAGGACAGGGTGCAGAA.

Of note for this clone: Mouse names are used for the genes. The read terminates 4 residues ahead of where the CDR3 ends, so the germline J gene completes it. The rearrangement joins TRBV14 to TRBJ2-2, with TRBD1 identical over 7 bases. Germline loops: CDR1 SGHDT, CDR2 FRDEAV. The V segment lost 1 base and the J segment 2 bases; nucleotides outside the gene matches: 11. The length of the CDR3 is 18 residues. CDR3 amino acids: CASSFPSATGHNTGQLYF. The DNA read from the CDR3 is TGTGCCAGCAGTTTCCCATCCGCGACAGGGCACAACACCGGG.

This clone has a handful of counts. Here the gene names and germline are mouse. The CDR3 end is not reached by the read, which stops 4 residues before it; the germline J gene fills it in. Other DNA sequences in the sample encode the same CDR3. The chain recombines TRBV13-2 with TRBJ2-7, with 9 bases that match TRBD2. Unmatched junction bases numbered 2, after V lost 1 base and J lost 3 bases. The CDR3 has 14 amino acids. Germline lookup yields CDR1 NNHNN and CDR2 SYGAGS (reference sequence). The CDR3 DNA, read in part, is TGTGCCAGCGGTGATCGCTGGGGGGGCTAT. Residues: CASGDRWGGY. The whole CDR3 is CASGDRWGGYEQYF.

There are a few counts of this clone. Genes and germline are mouse. The sequenced fragment ends 4 residues before the CDR3 boundary, so the rest is inferred from the germline J gene. This chain links TRBV1 with TRBJ2-7; TRBD2 matches at 10 bases. Germline V gene lookup returns CDR1 NSQYPW and CDR2 LRSPGD (reference sequence). The CDR3 covers 14 residues. The CDR3 sequence is CTCSATWGGNEQYF. The sequenced CDR3 bases are TGCACCTGCAGTGCAACCTGGGGGGGCAAT.

For this clone: Here the gene names and germline are mouse. The CDR3 DNA, read in part, is TGTGCCAGCAGCCCCCGAAACTGGGGGGGATAT. Residues: CASSPRNWGGY. The complete CDR3 protein is CASSPRNWGGYEQYF. V gene TRBV5 combines with J gene TRBJ2-7; the match to TRBD2 covers 10 bases. The read halts 4 residues ahead of the CDR3 end, with the missing end drawn from the germline J gene. This CDR3 is built from 15 residues. Germline V gene lookup returns CDR1 LGHNA and CDR2 YNLKQL (reference sequence).

This clone was counted between two and nine times. Gene names denote mouse genes. The read is 4 residues too short to cover the CDR3 end, so that end is filled in from the germline J gene. Other DNA sequences in this sample translate to the same CDR3. The chain couples TRBV13-1 to TRBJ2-5, with TRBD2 matching over 8 bases. V lost 4 bases to trimming and J lost 0 bases; unmatched junction nucleotides: 7. CDR3 length: 16 amino acids. CDR1 and CDR2 from the germline V gene are NSHNY and SYGAGN. CDR3 bases read: TGTGCCAGCAGTCCTGACTGGGGTCTTAACCAAGAC. Protein: CASSPDWGLNQD. The entire CDR3 protein reads CASSPDWGLNQDTQYF.

Comment on this clone: The germline and genes are mouse ones. The read finishes 4 residues shy of the CDR3 end, and the germline J gene is used to complete it. The gene calls are TRBV13-3 and TRBJ1-1; TRBD1 aligns across 9 bases. The CDR3 extends over 13 amino acids. Germline CDR1 and CDR2: NNHDY and SYVADS. Unmatched junction bases numbered 3, after V lost 5 bases and J lost 4 bases. The sequenced part of the CDR3 DNA is TGTGCCAGCAGGGACAGGGGAGGCACA. It yields the protein CASRDRGGT. The full CDR3 sequence reads CASRDRGGTEVFF.

This clone was recorded a few times. Gene names are mouse gene names. The same CDR3 arises from other DNA sequences in this sample as well. Here the CDR3 reads CASSRQTNTEVFF. The sequenced CDR3 bases are TGTGCCAGCAGTCGACAAACAAACACA. The gene calls are TRBV19 and TRBJ1-1; the D is unclear. The observed sequence ends 4 residues before the CDR3 terminus, with the missing tail filled in from the germline J gene. The CDR3 has 13 residues. Germline lookup yields CDR1 FNHDT and CDR2 SITEND (reference sequence). Trimming stripped 4 bases from V and 0 bases from J, with 7 bases between.

This clone appeared a few times. Gene labels here are mouse ones. From the germline J gene comes the end of the CDR3, since the read stops 4 residues before it. V gene TRBV19 combines with J gene TRBJ2-7, with 7 nucleotides matching TRBD1. Trimming removed 4 bases from V and 1 base from J; junction bases left unmatched: 2. Looked up from germline, CDR1 is FNHDT and CDR2 is SITEND (reference sequence). The length of the CDR3 is 13 residues. CDR3 bases read: TGTGCCAGCAGTGGGGGACAGTCCTAT. It specifies CASSGGQSY. The full CDR3 is CASSGGQSYEQYF.

Details on this clone: Genes and germline come from the mouse. Other DNA sequences of this sample code for an identical CDR3. The part of the CDR3 DNA that was read is TGTGCCTGGAGTCCCGGGACTGGGGGTGCAGAA. Encoded protein: CAWSPGTGGAE. In full, the CDR3 is CAWSPGTGGAETLYF. J is TRBJ2-3 and V is TRBV31, with 10 bases that match TRBD2. The sequence runs out 4 residues before the end of the CDR3; the remainder is reconstructed from the germline J gene. J was trimmed by 1 base and V by 1 base; bases with no gene match: 2. The CDR3 is made up of 15 amino acids. The germline V gene encodes CDR1 GKSSPN and CDR2 SITVG.

This clone was counted only a few times. Mouse gene names apply. Read data end 4 residues before the CDR3 end; the end is taken from the germline J gene. V gene TRBV12-1 combines with J gene TRBJ2-2, with 8 bases that match TRBD2. This CDR3 contains 17 residues. Losses at the gene ends were 0 bases for V and 1 base for J; bases not matched to a gene: 6. Germline V gene data show CDR1 as SGHSN and CDR2 as HYEKVE. This CDR3 reads CASSLPSTGENTGQLYF. CDR3 bases read: TGTGCCAGCTCTCTCCCATCGACTGGGGAAAACACCGGG.

This clone has more than one count but fewer than ten. Gene names denote mouse genes. The read ends 4 residues early relative to the CDR3; the germline J gene fills the gap. The genes are TRBV13-1 and TRBJ2-1; 9 nucleotides align to TRBD2. CDR3 length: 15 amino acids. Germline CDR1 and CDR2: NSHNY and SYGAGN. J was trimmed by 6 bases and V by 0 bases; bases with no gene match: 4. CDR3 bases read: TGTGCCAGCAGTGATGCTGGGGGGGGGCTTGCT. Encoded protein: CASSDAGGGLA. The full CDR3 sequence reads CASSDAGGGLAEQFF.

This clone was seen a handful of times. Any gene name here is a mouse gene name. The missing CDR3 end, 4 residues past where the read stops, is filled in from the germline J gene. The chain combines TRBV13-3 with TRBJ1-2; 7 positions agree with TRBD1. CDR1 is NNHDY, CDR2 SYVADS, per germline. The length of the CDR3 is 14 residues. With 6 bases clipped from V and 3 bases from J, the junction kept 8 bases outside the gene matches. The sequenced part of the CDR3 DNA is TGTGCCAGCACCCGGGACAGCGGAGACTCC. As protein: CASTRDSGDS. The CDR3 in full is CASTRDSGDSDYTF.

A few counts support this clone. The gene names here belong to mouse. Coverage ceases 4 residues before the CDR3 finishes, and the germline J gene fills in the end. Other DNA sequences from this sample encode an identical CDR3 as well. This chain connects TRBV19 to TRBJ2-3, with 8 bases lining up with TRBD1. The trim removed 5 bases at V and 0 bases at J, leaving 5 bases unmatched. The CDR3 sequence is 15 residues long. CDR1 and CDR2 (germline): FNHDT, SITEND (reference sequence). CDR3 sequence reads: CASSRQGRSAETLYF. The CDR3 bases that were read are TGTGCCAGCAGCCGACAGGGGCGGAGTGCAGAA.

With regard to this clone: The genes are named according to mouse. The read terminates 4 residues before the CDR3 end, so the remaining end is supplied by the germline J gene. This chain connects TRBV31 to TRBJ2-1; D gene unclear. The germline gives CDR1 GKSSPN, CDR2 SITVG. V lost 4 bases, J lost 0 bases, and 7 bases lay in between. The length of the CDR3 is 13 residues. The CDR3 sequence: CAWTAINYAEQFF. Partial CDR3 DNA: TGTGCCTGGACAGCTATTAACTATGCT. Drawing the rest from reference TRBV31 and TRBJ2-1, the complete variable domain is AQTIHQWPVAEIKAVGSPLSLGCTIKGKSSPNLYWYWQATGGTLQQLFYSITVGQVESVVQLNLSASRPKDDQFILSTEKLLLSHSGFYLCAWTAINYAEQFFGPGTRLTVL.

The sample holds a few counts of this clone. Gene names are the mouse ones. The read ends 4 residues before the CDR3 terminus; that terminus is restored from the germline J gene. The V and J genes are TRBV19 and TRBJ1-1, with 8 bases lining up with TRBD1. The CDR3 loop spans 12 amino acids. Looked up from germline, CDR1 is FNHDT and CDR2 is SITEND (reference sequence). The part of the CDR3 DNA that was read is TGTGCCAGCAGTCCGACAGGGGCA. Protein: CASSPTGA. The whole CDR3 protein reads CASSPTGAEVFF.

This clone has only a few counts. The germline and genes are mouse ones. The read halts 4 residues ahead of the CDR3 end, with the missing end drawn from the germline J gene. The gene calls are TRBV1 and TRBJ2-5, with D perhaps given as TRBD1 or TRBD2 (6 bases each). V lost 1 base to trimming and J lost 2 bases, with 7 bases between them. The CDR3 spans 14 residues. Germline V gene sequence: CDR1 NSQYPW, CDR2 LRSPGD (reference sequence). CDR3 DNA (partial): TGCACCTGCAGTGCAGGGGGGCTCCAAGAC. It is translated as CTCSAGGLQD. Given in full, the CDR3 is CTCSAGGLQDTQYF. Together with reference TRBV1 and TRBJ2-5, the CDR3 gives the full variable domain: VTLLEQNPRWRLVPRGQAVNLRCILKNSQYPWMSWYQQDLQKQLQWLFTLRSPGDKEVKSLPGADYLATRVTDTELRLQVANMSQGRTLYCTCSAGGLQDTQYFGPGTRLLVL.

This clone was observed a few times. Genes and germline come from the mouse. The read gets to within 3 residues of the CDR3 end, and the germline J gene fills in the rest. The chain is built from TRBV1 and TRBJ1-6; no definite D call. TRBJ1-6 is identified as an open reading frame with a role that is uncertain. The CDR3 runs to 15 residues. Deletions cut 6 bases from V and 0 bases from J, with 9 bases between. CDR1 is NSQYPW and CDR2 is LRSPGD in the germline V gene (reference sequence). Incomplete CDR3 DNA: TGCACCTGCAGCCACCAGAATTCCTATAATTCGCCC. This sequence encodes CTCSHQNSYNSP. The full CDR3 reads CTCSHQNSYNSPLYF.

Many counts were recorded for this clone. Germline and genes: mouse. The observed sequence ends 4 residues before the CDR3 terminus, with the missing tail filled in from the germline J gene. The chain employs TRBV17 and TRBJ2-5; 7 bases align to TRBD1. Germline lookup yields CDR1 MNHDT and CDR2 YYDKIL. The CDR3 is made up of 15 amino acids. Partial CDR3 DNA: TGTGCTAGCAGTAGAGTGACAGGGAAGGAAGAC. The encoded protein is CASSRVTGKED. The whole CDR3 region reads CASSRVTGKEDTQYF.